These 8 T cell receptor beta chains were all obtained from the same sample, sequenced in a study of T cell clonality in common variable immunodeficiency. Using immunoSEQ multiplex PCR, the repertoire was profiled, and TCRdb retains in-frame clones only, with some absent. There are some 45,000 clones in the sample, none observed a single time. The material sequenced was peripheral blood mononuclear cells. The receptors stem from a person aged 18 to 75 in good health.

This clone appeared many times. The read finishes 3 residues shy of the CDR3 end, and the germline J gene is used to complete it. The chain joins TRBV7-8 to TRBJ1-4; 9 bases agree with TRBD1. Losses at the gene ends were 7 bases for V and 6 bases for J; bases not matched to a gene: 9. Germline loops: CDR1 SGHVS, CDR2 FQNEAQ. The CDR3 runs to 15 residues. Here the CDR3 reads CASTRRGTGHEKLFF. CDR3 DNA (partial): TGTGCCAGCACCCGAAGGGGGACAGGGCATGAAAAA.

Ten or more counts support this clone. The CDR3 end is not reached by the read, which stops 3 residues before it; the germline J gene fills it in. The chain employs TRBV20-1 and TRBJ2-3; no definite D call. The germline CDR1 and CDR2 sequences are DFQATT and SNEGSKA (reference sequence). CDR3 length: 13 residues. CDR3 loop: CSAPEAGLETQYF. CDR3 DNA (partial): TGCAGTGCTCCTGAAGCCGGGTTAGAGACG.

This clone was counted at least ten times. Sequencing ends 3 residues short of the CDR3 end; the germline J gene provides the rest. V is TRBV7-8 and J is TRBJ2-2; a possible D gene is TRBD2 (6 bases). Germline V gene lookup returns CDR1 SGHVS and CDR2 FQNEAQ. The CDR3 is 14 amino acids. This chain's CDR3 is CASSTRGGYEKLFF. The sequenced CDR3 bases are TGTGCCAGCAGCACCAGAGGAGGGTATGAAAAG.

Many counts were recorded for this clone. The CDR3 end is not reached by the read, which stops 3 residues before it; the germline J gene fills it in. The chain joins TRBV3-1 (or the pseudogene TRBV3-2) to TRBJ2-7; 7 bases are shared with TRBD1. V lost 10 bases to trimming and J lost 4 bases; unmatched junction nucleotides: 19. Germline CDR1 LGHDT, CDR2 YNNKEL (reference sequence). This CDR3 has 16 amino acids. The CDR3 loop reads CANQKTGAHHPYEQYF. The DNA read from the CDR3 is TGTGCCAACCAGAAAACAGGGGCCCACCATCCTTACGAG.

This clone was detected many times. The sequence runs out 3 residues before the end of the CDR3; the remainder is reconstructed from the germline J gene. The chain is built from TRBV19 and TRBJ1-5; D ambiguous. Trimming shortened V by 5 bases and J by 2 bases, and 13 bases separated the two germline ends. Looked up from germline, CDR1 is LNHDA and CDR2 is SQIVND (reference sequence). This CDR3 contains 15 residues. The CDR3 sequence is CASSALGGGNQPQHF. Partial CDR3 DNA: TGTGCCAGTAGTGCCTTAGGCGGTGGCAATCAGCCC.

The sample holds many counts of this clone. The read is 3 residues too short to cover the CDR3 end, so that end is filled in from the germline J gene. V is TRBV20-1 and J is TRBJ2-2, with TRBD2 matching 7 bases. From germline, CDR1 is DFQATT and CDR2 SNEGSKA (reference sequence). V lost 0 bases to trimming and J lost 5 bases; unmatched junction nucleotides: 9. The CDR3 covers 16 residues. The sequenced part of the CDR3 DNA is TGCAGTGCTAGAGACTGGGCAGGGAGGGCGACCGGGGAG. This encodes CSARDWAGRATGE. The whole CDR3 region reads CSARDWAGRATGELFF.

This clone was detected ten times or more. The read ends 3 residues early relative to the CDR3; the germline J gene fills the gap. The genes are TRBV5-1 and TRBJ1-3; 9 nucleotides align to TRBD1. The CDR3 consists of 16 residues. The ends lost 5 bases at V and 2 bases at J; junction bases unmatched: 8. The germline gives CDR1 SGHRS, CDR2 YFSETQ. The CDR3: CASRDRGRKAGNTIYF. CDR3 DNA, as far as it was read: TGCGCCAGCAGGGACAGGGGACGAAAGGCTGGAAACACC.

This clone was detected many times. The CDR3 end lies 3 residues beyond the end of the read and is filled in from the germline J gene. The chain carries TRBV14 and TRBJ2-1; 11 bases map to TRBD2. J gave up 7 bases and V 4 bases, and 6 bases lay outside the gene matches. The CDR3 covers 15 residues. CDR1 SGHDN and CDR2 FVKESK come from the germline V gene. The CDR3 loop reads CASSPLAGGRNEQFF. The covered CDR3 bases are TGTGCCAGCAGCCCCTTAGCGGGGGGGCGGAATGAG.